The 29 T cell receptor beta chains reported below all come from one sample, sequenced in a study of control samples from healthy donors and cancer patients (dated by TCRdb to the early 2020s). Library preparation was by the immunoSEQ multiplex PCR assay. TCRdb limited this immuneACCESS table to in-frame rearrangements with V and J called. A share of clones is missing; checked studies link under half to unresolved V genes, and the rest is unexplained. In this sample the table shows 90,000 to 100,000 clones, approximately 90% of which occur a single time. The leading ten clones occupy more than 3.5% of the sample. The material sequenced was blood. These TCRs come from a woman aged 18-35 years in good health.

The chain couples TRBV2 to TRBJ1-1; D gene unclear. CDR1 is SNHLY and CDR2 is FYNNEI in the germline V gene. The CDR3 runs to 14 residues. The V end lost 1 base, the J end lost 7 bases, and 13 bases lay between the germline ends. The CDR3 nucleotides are TGTGCCAGCAGTGAAGTTCGGTTTAGCAGTGAAGCTTTCTTT. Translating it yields CASSEVRFSSEAFF.

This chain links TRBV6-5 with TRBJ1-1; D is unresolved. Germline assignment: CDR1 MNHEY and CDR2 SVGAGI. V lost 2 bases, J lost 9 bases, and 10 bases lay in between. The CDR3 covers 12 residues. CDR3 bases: TGTGCCAGCAGTTACCCGGGATCCCAAGCTTTCTTT. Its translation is CASSYPGSQAFF.

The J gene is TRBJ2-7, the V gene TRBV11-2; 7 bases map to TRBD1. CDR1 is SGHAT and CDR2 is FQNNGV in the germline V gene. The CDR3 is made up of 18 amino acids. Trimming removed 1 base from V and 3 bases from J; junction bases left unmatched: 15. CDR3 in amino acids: CASSLGWDGGQANYEQYF. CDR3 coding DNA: TGTGCCAGCAGCTTAGGTTGGGATGGAGGACAGGCAAACTACGAGCAGTACTTC.

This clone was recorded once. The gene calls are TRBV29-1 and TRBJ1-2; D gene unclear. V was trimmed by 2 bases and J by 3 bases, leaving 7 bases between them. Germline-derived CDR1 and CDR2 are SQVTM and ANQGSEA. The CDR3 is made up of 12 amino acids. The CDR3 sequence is CSVETVDYGYTF. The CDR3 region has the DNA TGCAGCGTTGAAACGGTCGACTATGGCTACACCTTC.

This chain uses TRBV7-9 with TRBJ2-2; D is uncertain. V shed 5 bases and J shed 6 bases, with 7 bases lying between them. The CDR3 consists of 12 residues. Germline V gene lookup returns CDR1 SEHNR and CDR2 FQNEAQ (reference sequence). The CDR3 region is CASSPISGELFF. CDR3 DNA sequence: TGTGCCAGCAGCCCGATATCCGGGGAGCTGTTTTTT.

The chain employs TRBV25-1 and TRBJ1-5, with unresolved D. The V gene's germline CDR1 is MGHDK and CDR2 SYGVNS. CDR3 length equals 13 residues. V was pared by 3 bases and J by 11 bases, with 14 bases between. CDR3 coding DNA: TGTGCCAGCAGTGATGCTAGGTTCGGTACCCAGCATTTT. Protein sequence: CASSDARFGTQHF. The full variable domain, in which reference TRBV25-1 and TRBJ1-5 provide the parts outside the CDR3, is EADIYQTPRYLVIGTGKKITLECSQTMGHDKMYWYQQDPGMELHLIHYSYGVNSTEKGDLSSESTVSRIRTEHFPLTLESARPSHTSQYLCASSDARFGTQHFGDGTRLSIL.

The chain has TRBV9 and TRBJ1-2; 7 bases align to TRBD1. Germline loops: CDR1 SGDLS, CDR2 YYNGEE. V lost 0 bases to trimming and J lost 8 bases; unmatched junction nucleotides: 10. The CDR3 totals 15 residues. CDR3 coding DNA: TGTGCCAGCAGCGTAGTGCCCCAGGGGGTACGCGGCTACACCTTC. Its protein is CASSVVPQGVRGYTF.

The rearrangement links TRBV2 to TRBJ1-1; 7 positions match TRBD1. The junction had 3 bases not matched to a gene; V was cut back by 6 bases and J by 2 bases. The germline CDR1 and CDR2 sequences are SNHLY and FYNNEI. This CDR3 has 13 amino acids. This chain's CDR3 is CASSQGENTEAFF. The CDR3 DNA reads TGTGCCAGCAGCCAGGGGGAAAACACTGAAGCTTTCTTT.

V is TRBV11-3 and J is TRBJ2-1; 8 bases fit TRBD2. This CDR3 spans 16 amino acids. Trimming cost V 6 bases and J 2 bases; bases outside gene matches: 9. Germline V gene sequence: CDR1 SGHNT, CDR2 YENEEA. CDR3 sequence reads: CASSNSGSGTYNEQFF. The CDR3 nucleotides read TGTGCCAGCAGTAATAGCGGTAGCGGGACCTACAATGAGCAGTTCTTC.

The CDR3 reads CATSSHPDGFSNQPQHF. CDR3 coding DNA: TGTGCCACCAGCAGCCACCCAGACGGCTTTAGCAATCAGCCCCAGCATTTT. V usage is TRBV15 and J usage is TRBJ1-5; no definite D call. CDR1 and CDR2 (germline): LNHNV, YYDKDF (reference sequence). V lost 3 bases, J lost 0 bases, and 15 bases lay in between. This CDR3 has 17 amino acids. Complete variable domain (other parts from reference TRBV15 and TRBJ1-5): DAMVIQNPRYQVTQFGKPVTLSCSQTLNHNVMYWYQQKSSQAPKLLFHYYDKDFNNEADTPDNFQSRRPNTSFCFLDIRSPGLGDTAMYLCATSSHPDGFSNQPQHFGDGTRLSIL.

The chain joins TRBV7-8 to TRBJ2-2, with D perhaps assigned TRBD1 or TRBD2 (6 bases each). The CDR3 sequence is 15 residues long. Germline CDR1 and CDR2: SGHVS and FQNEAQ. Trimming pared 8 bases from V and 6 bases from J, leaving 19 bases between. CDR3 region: CASGRRGAISGELFF. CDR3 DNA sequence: TGTGCCAGCGGCCGGAGGGGGGCGATCTCCGGGGAGCTGTTTTTT.

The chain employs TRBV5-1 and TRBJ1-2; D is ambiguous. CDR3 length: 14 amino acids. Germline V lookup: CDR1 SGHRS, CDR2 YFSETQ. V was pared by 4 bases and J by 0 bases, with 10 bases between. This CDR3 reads CASSIDGANYGYTF. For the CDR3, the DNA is TGCGCCAGCAGCATTGACGGAGCTAACTATGGCTACACCTTC. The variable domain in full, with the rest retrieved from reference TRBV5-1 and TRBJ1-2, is KAGVTQTPRYLIKTRGQQVTLSCSPISGHRSVSWYQQTPGQGLQFLFEYFSETQRNKGNFPGRFSGRQFSNSRSEMNVSTLELGDSALYLCASSIDGANYGYTFGSGTRLTVV.

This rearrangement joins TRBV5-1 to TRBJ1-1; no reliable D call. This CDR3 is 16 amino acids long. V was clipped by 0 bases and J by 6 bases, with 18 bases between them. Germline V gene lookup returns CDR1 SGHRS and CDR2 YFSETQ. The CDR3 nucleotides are TGCGCCAGCAGCTTGGGGCGGACCCTTGAAGGACCTGAAGCTTTCTTT. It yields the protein CASSLGRTLEGPEAFF.

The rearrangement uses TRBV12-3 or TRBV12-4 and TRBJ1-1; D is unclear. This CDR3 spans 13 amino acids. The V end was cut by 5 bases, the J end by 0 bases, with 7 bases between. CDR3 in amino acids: CASSQNVNTEAFF. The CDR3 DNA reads TGTGCCAGCAGTCAAAATGTGAACACTGAAGCTTTCTTT.

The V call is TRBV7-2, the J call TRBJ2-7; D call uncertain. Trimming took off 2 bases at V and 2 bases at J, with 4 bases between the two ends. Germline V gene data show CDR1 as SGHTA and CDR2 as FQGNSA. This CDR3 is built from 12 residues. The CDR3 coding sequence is TGTGCCAGCAGCTTACAGCCCTACGAGCAGTACTTC. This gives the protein CASSLQPYEQYF.

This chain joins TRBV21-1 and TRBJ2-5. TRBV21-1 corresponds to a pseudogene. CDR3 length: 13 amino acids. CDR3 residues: CASSNGLPGTQYF. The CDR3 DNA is TGTGCCAGCAGCAATGGGTTGCCCGGGACCCAGTACTTC.

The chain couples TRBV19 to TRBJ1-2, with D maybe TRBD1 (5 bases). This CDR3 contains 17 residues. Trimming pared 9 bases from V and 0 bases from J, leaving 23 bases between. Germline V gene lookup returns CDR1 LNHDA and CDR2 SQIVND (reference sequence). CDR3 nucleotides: TGTGCCAGCACTATCGTAGGGACGGGAGCCCCTAACTATGGCTACACCTTC. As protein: CASTIVGTGAPNYGYTF.

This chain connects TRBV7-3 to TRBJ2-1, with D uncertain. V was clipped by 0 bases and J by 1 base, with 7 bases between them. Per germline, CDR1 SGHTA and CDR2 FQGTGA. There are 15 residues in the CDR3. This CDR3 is CASSLTGDSYNEQFF. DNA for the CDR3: TGTGCCAGCAGCTTAACAGGAGATTCCTACAATGAGCAGTTCTTC.

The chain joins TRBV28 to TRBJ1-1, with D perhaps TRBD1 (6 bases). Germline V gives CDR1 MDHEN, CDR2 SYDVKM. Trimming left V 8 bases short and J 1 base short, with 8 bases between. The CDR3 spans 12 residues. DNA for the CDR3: TGTGCCAGCGCGACAGGGAACACTGAAGCTTTCTTT. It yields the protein CASATGNTEAFF. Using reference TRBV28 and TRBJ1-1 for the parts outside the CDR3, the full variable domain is DVKVTQSSRYLVKRTGEKVFLECVQDMDHENMFWYRQDPGLGLRLIYFSYDVKMKEKGDIPEGYSVSREKKERFSLILESASTNQTSMYLCASATGNTEAFFGQGTRLTVV.

This chain's CDR3 is CATIGTAITYEQYF. CDR3 nucleotide sequence: TGTGCCACCATCGGCACAGCGATCACCTACGAGCAGTACTTC. The V and J genes are TRBV24-1 and TRBJ2-7; D is ambiguous. The ends were cut back, 8 bases at V and 2 bases at J, with 15 bases in the middle. CDR3 length equals 14 residues. Per the germline V gene, CDR1 is KGHDR and CDR2 is SFDVKD.

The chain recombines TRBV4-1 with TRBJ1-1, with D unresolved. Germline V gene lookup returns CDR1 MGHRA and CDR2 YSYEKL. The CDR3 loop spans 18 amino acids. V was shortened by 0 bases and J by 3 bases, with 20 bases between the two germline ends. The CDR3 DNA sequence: TGCGCCAGCAGCCAAGAACGACTCTTGCGGGGAGCAGACACTGAAGCTTTCTTT. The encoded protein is CASSQERLLRGADTEAFF.

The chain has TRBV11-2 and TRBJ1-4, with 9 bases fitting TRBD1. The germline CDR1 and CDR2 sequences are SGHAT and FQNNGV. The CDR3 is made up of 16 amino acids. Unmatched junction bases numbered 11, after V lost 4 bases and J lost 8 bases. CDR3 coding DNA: TGTGCCAGCAGCTCACTCCCGGGACAGGGACACGAAAAACTGTTTTTT. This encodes CASSSLPGQGHEKLFF.

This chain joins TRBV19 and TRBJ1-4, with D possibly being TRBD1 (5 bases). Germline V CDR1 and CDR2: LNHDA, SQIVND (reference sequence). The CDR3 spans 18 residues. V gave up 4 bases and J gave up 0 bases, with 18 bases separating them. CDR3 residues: CASSSGATATTTNEKLFF. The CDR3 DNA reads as TGTGCCAGTAGTAGTGGGGCTACCGCCACCACAACTAATGAAAAACTGTTTTTT.

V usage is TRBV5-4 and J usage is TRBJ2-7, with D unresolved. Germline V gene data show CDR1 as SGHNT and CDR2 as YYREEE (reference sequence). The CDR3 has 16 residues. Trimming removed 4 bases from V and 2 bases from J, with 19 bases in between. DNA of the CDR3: TGTGCCAGCAGCCGAGGTGCCCCGGGTGATACCTACGAGCAGTACTTC. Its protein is CASSRGAPGDTYEQYF. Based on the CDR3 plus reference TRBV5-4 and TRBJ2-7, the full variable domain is ETGVTQSPTHLIKTRGQQVTLRCSSQSGHNTVSWYQQALGQGPQFIFQYYREEENGRGNFPPRFSGLQFPNYSSELNVNALELDDSALYLCASSRGAPGDTYEQYFGPGTRLTVT.

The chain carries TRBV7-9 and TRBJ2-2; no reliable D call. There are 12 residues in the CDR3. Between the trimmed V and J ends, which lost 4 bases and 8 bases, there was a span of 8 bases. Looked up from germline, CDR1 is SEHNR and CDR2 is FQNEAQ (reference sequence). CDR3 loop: CASSSLGGELFF. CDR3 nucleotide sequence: TGTGCCAGCAGCTCCCTGGGAGGGGAGCTGTTTTTT.

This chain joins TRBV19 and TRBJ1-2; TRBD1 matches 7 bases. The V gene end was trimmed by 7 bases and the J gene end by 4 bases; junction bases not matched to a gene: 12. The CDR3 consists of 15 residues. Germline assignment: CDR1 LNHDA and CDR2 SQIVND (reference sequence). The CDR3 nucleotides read TGTGCCAGTACCGTGGGGGACAGAACGGGCTATGGCTACACCTTC. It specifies CASTVGDRTGYGYTF.

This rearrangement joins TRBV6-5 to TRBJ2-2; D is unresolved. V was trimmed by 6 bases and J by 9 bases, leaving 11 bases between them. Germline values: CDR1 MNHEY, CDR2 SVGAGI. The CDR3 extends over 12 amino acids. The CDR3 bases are TGTGCCAGCAGGGTACCAGCCAGGGAGCTGTTTTTT. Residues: CASRVPARELFF.

The CDR3: CASSLGQGAEAFF. In DNA, the CDR3 is TGTGCCAGCAGCCTTGGACAGGGGGCTGAAGCTTTCTTT. The J gene is TRBJ1-1, the V gene TRBV5-4, with 10 bases identical to TRBD1. Germline CDR1 is SGHNT and CDR2 is YYREEE (reference sequence). After removal of 4 bases from V and 6 bases from J, the junction contained 3 bases not matched to a gene. The CDR3 has 13 residues.

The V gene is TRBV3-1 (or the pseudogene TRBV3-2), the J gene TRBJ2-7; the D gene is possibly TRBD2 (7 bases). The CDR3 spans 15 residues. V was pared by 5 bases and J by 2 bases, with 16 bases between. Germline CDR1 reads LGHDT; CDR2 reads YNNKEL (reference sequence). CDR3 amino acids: CASSVRGGGAYEQYF. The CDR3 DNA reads TGTGCCAGCAGCGTAAGGGGGGGCGGGGCCTACGAGCAGTACTTC.